In this sample, the clone carrying this T cell receptor (beta chain) turned up many times. This record comes from a study of T cell repertoires in cytomegalovirus infection. Looking at the study overall: Public TCR beta signatures provided an indication of both CMV infection and a matching HLA type.

TCRdb analysed the reads with MiXCR anew, one entry per CDR3 protein. The table records just over 150,000 distinct CDR3 sequences, about a quarter of them present only once. This receptor was obtained from a human donor in good health (CMV status not recorded). Some clones in this sample may be carry-over from other donors' samples. The sample taken for sequencing was PBMCs.

The CDR3 loop reads CASSSLSGPQHF. CDR3 in DNA: TGTGCCAGCAGCTCGCTTTCGGGGCCCCAGCATTTT. The V call is TRBV7-8, the J call TRBJ1-5; D is unresolved. V shed 4 bases and J shed 9 bases, with 10 bases lying between them. The CDR3 loop spans 12 amino acids. The germline gives CDR1 SGHVS, CDR2 FQNEAQ.